The subject of this entry is one T cell receptor (beta chain). Its cognate antigen is unknown. This sample stems from a study of shared clonotypes between healthy human individuals. Study at large: The plates for each donor numbered three CD4 naive, three CD4 memory, two CD8 naive and one CD8 memory. Study-level findings and limits: The study's rarefaction showed incomplete sorted-subset sequencing despite large depth. A generally larger estimated richness was seen in naive subsets than in memory subsets. The generation probabilities recorded for non-shared clonotypes fell below those of clonotypes shared by all four donors.

Clones were read by immunoSEQ multiplex PCR, and TCRdb kept only the in-frame ones, dropping some. The sample includes 2 million or so clones, 95% of them seen just once. Trimming took 6 bases from V and 5 from J, leaving 9 bases between them. Germline-derived CDR1 and CDR2 are SGHRS and YFSETQ. The CDR3 is 11 amino acids. The chain joins TRBV5-1 to TRBJ2-7, with D possibly being TRBD2 (5 bases). Sample: naive CD4+ T cells sorted from blood. Subset here: CD45RA+ positively selected. This TCR was sampled from a man aged 18 to 29 in good health. As DNA, the CDR3 is TGCGCCAGCACCCGAGGGCACGAGCAGTACTTC. Translation gives CASTRGHEQYF.